One and the same sample provided the 21 T cell receptor beta chains below, sequenced in a study of shared clonotypes between healthy human individuals. This table comes from immunoSEQ multiplex PCR, and its TCRdb copy is limited to in-frame clones, with some not included. The table has about a million clones, approximately 72% seen once. The sequencing input was memory CD4+ T cells sorted from blood. Subset here: CD45RA-negative fraction. The receptors originated from a man between 18 and 35 years old in good health.

The J gene is TRBJ1-5, the V gene TRBV2; D is perhaps TRBD1 (5 bases). Germline V gene lookup returns CDR1 SNHLY and CDR2 FYNNEI. V lost 7 bases to trimming and J lost 6 bases, with 13 bases between them. CDR3 length equals 13 residues. The CDR3 region has the DNA TGTGCCAGCAAACTAATTCAGGGTCAGCCCCAGCATTTT. Translating it yields CASKLIQGQPQHF.

The chain is built from TRBV29-1 and TRBJ2-7; either TRBD1 or TRBD2 may supply D (5 bases each). CDR3 length: 14 residues. Germline V gene lookup returns CDR1 SQVTM and CDR2 ANQGSEA. Deletions cut 5 bases from V and 0 bases from J, with 14 bases between. The CDR3 DNA follows: TGCAGCGTTCGGTCCGGGACGGCCTCCTACGAGCAGTACTTC. Its protein product is CSVRSGTASYEQYF.

In its sample, this clone was seen once. The chain's CDR3 is CASSRGDGDTEAFF. For the CDR3, the DNA is TGTGCCAGCAGCAGGGGGGACGGGGACACTGAAGCTTTCTTT. The chain has TRBV5-4 and TRBJ1-1, with D maybe TRBD1 (6 bases). The CDR3 length is 14 residues. Trimming shortened V by 4 bases and J by 3 bases, and 13 bases separated the two germline ends. Looked up from germline, CDR1 is SGHNT and CDR2 is YYREEE (reference sequence).

The chain recombines TRBV11-1 with TRBJ2-2; perhaps TRBD1 as D (5 bases). V was cut by 5 bases and J by 0 bases, with 10 bases left in between. The germline gives CDR1 SGHAT, CDR2 FQDESV (reference sequence). The CDR3 is 15 residues long. CDR3 residues: CASSTQGANTGELFF. Written as DNA, the CDR3 is TGTGCCAGCAGCACCCAGGGCGCGAACACCGGGGAGCTGTTTTTT. The full variable domain, completed using reference TRBV11-1 and TRBJ2-2, is EAEVAQSPRYKITEKSQAVAFWCDPISGHATLYWYRQILGQGPELLVQFQDESVVDDSQLPKDRFSAERLKGVDSTLKIQPAELGDSAMYLCASSTQGANTGELFFGEGSRLTVL.

The CDR3 spells CAISDPGGGNSPLHF. CDR3 DNA sequence: TGTGCCATCAGTGACCCGGGGGGGGGTAATTCACCCCTCCACTTT. The genes are TRBV10-3 and TRBJ1-6; D is perhaps TRBD1 (5 bases). This CDR3 has 15 amino acids. Trimming shortened V by 3 bases and J by 6 bases, and 12 bases separated the two germline ends. CDR1 and CDR2 from the germline V gene are ENHRY and SYGVKD.

This rearrangement joins TRBV27 to TRBJ2-1, with a tentative D call TRBD1 (5 bases). The V gene's germline CDR1 is MNHEY and CDR2 SMNVEV (reference sequence). V lost 0 bases and J 7 bases, leaving 13 bases between the germline ends. This CDR3 contains 15 residues. The chain's CDR3 is CASSLSGALGNEQFF. The CDR3 DNA is TGTGCCAGCAGTTTATCAGGGGCTCTGGGTAATGAGCAGTTCTTC.

This clone occurred many times. The chain employs TRBV19 and TRBJ1-1; a weak D match, TRBD1 (6 bases). The V end lost 3 bases, the J end lost 5 bases, and 13 bases lay between the germline ends. The CDR3 sequence is 14 residues long. The germline gives CDR1 LNHDA, CDR2 SQIVND (reference sequence). In DNA, the CDR3 is TGTGCCAGTAGTATCGGGGGGCTGGTTACTGAAGCTTTCTTT. This gives the protein CASSIGGLVTEAFF.

The chain combines TRBV19 with TRBJ1-6; TRBD1 matches 11 bases. V lost 5 bases, J lost 9 bases, and 9 bases stayed unmatched. This CDR3 contains 16 residues. CDR1 is LNHDA, CDR2 SQIVND, per germline (reference sequence). CDR3 bases: TGTGCCAGTAGTTACACCGGGACAGGGGGGGGTTCACCCCTCCACTTT. Its translation: CASSYTGTGGGSPLHF.

This clone came up once. V usage is TRBV5-4 and J usage is TRBJ2-5, with D possibly being TRBD1 or TRBD2 (6 bases each). The CDR3 sequence is 13 residues long. Germline V gives CDR1 SGHNT, CDR2 YYREEE (reference sequence). V lost 4 bases, J lost 1 base, and 8 bases lay in between. The CDR3 bases are TGTGCCAGCAGCACGGGGGCCCAAGAGACCCAGTACTTC. Translated, it gives CASSTGAQETQYF.

V gene TRBV13 combines with J gene TRBJ1-1, with D perhaps matching TRBD1 (5 bases). CDR1 and CDR2 from the germline V gene are PRHDT and FYEKMQ (reference sequence). This CDR3 comprises 16 residues. Between the trimmed V and J ends, which lost 5 bases and 4 bases, there was a span of 20 bases. The CDR3 region is CASSLGYRSGGTEAFF. CDR3 DNA sequence: TGTGCCAGCAGCCTCGGATACAGGTCCGGGGGCACTGAAGCTTTCTTT.

Comment on this clone: This may stem from a read error, because a much larger clone lies one nucleotide away. Other DNA sequences in this sample translate to the same CDR3. The J gene is TRBJ2-5, the V gene TRBV5-8; D remains ambiguous. Germline CDR1 reads SGHTS; CDR2 reads YDEGEE. The length of the CDR3 is 11 residues. The V end lost 2 bases, the J end lost 4 bases, and 3 bases lay between the germline ends. CDR3 bases: TGTGCCAGCAGCTTACGAGAGACCCAGTACTTC. This encodes CASSLRETQYF.

The chain is built from TRBV4-3 and TRBJ1-2, with 7 bases that match TRBD1. Germline V CDR1 and CDR2: LGHNA, YSLEER. V gave up 0 bases and J gave up 7 bases; unmatched junction bases: 5. CDR3 length equals 14 residues. The DNA of the CDR3 is TGCGCCAGCAGCCAAGAGAGGGGGCTCGGTGGCTACACCTTC. It translates to CASSQERGLGGYTF.

The V call is TRBV5-4, the J call TRBJ2-1; D unclear. The CDR3 has 15 residues. In germline, CDR1 is SGHNT, CDR2 YYREEE (reference sequence). Trimming cost V 4 bases and J 2 bases, with 13 bases left between them. This CDR3 is CASSRDTATYNEQFF. CDR3 DNA: TGTGCCAGCAGCAGAGACACAGCGACCTACAATGAGCAGTTCTTC.

The chain's CDR3 is CSVSAGSYEQYF. The CDR3, as DNA: TGCAGCGTTTCAGCAGGATCCTACGAGCAGTACTTC. The rearrangement uses TRBV29-1 and TRBJ2-7; no definite D call. Germline-derived CDR1 and CDR2 are SQVTM and ANQGSEA. CDR3 size: 12 residues. V was cut by 5 bases and J by 1 base, with 9 bases left in between.

Only one count was recorded for this clone. V gene TRBV20-1 combines with J gene TRBJ2-7, with D unclear. Looked up from germline, CDR1 is DFQATT and CDR2 is SNEGSKA (reference sequence). V shed 6 bases and J shed 5 bases, with 11 bases lying between them. CDR3 size: 11 residues. CDR3 in amino acids: CSAQDGHEQYF. The CDR3 DNA sequence: TGCAGTGCCCAAGACGGCCACGAGCAGTACTTC.

The CDR3 spells CASSPEYNEQFF. CDR3 bases: TGTGCCAGCAGTCCGGAATATAATGAGCAGTTCTTC. The rearrangement links TRBV2 to TRBJ2-1; D remains unclear. The CDR3 contains 12 residues. V gave up 5 bases and J gave up 7 bases, with 9 bases separating them. Looked up from germline, CDR1 is SNHLY and CDR2 is FYNNEI.

The rearrangement links TRBV6-6 to TRBJ2-7; the D is unclear. The CDR3 loop spans 12 amino acids. V gave up 7 bases and J gave up 6 bases, with 13 bases separating them. CDR1 and CDR2 from the germline V gene are MNHNY and SVGAGI (reference sequence). This chain's CDR3 is CASTKIGSEQYF. The CDR3 bases are TGTGCCAGCACCAAGATCGGGTCCGAGCAGTACTTC.

The chain joins TRBV7-2 to TRBJ2-3; D possibly corresponds to TRBD2 (6 bases). This CDR3 spans 14 amino acids. The V end lost 4 bases, the J end lost 6 bases, and 14 bases lay between the germline ends. CDR1 and CDR2 (germline): SGHTA, FQGNSA. Here the CDR3 reads CASSSDRLGDTQYF. As DNA, the CDR3 is TGTGCCAGCAGCTCCGACCGACTAGGGGATACGCAGTATTTT.

This clone has only a few counts. The same CDR3 also results from other DNA sequences found in this sample. The chain links TRBV5-4 to TRBJ2-2, with D perhaps matching TRBD2 (5 bases). The CDR3 extends over 16 amino acids. CDR1 and CDR2 (germline): SGHNT, YYREEE (reference sequence). V lost 4 bases, J lost 1 base, and 14 bases lay in between. DNA for the CDR3: TGTGCCAGCAGCACCGGACTTGCCGTGAACACCGGGGAGCTGTTTTTT. Translating gives CASSTGLAVNTGELFF.

The chain is built from TRBV4-3 and TRBJ2-2, with a weak D call TRBD2 (5 bases). The ends were cut back, 4 bases at V and 1 base at J, with 10 bases in the middle. This CDR3 spans 15 amino acids. The germline V gene encodes CDR1 LGHNA and CDR2 YSLEER. CDR3 residues: CASSLDYMNTGELFF. CDR3 in DNA: TGCGCCAGCAGCCTAGACTACATGAACACCGGGGAGCTGTTTTTT.

This clone was found a few times. V usage is TRBV6-1 and J usage is TRBJ2-7, with 9 bases fitting TRBD1. Germline assignment: CDR1 MNHNS and CDR2 SASEGT. With V trimmed by 10 bases and J by 3 bases, 13 bases remained unmatched. CDR3 size: 15 residues. CDR3 protein: CATTSRDRVFYEQYF. CDR3 in DNA: TGTGCCACCACGTCCCGGGACAGGGTCTTCTACGAGCAGTACTTC.